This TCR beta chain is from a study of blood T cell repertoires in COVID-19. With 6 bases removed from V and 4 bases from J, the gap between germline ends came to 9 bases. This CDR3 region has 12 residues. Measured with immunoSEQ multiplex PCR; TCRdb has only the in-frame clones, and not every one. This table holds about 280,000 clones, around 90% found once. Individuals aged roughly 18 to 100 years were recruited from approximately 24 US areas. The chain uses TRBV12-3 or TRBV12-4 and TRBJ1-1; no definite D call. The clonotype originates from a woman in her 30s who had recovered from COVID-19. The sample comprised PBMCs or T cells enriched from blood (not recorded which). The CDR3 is CASRNDSTEAFF. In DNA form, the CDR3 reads TGTGCCAGCAGGAATGATAGCACTGAAGCTTTCTTT.